The next 18 T cell receptor beta chains were all read from a single sample in a study of T cell responses to AZD1222 COVID-19 vaccine. The repertoire was sequenced with immunoSEQ multiplex PCR; TCRdb's copy has only in-frame clones and lacks some. The table lists under 95,000 clones, about nine tenths of them singletons, with about 2.9% in the top ten. Sequencing was performed on peripheral blood, taken on day 0 of AZD1222 vaccination. The receptors stem from an adult in good health.

This chain joins TRBV18 and TRBJ1-5; D perhaps matches TRBD1 (5 bases). CDR1 and CDR2 from the germline V gene are KGHSH and LQKENI. This CDR3 has 19 residues. V lost 6 bases and J 0 bases, leaving 24 bases between the germline ends. The CDR3 coding sequence is TGTGCCAGCTCGCTTGGTAGGCCGGGGGAGTACGTTAGCAATCAGCCCCAGCATTTT. Protein: CASSLGRPGEYVSNQPQHF.

The chain couples TRBV6-5 to TRBJ1-3; 7 bases map to TRBD1. CDR3 length: 14 residues. Unmatched junction bases numbered 6, after V lost 5 bases and J lost 5 bases. Germline lookup yields CDR1 MNHEY and CDR2 SVGAGI. The CDR3 spells CASSPGTARNTIYF. The CDR3, as DNA: TGTGCCAGCAGTCCCGGGACAGCCCGAAACACCATATATTTT.

J is TRBJ1-4 and V is TRBV3-1 (or the pseudogene TRBV3-2); no clear D. Germline loops: CDR1 LGHDT, CDR2 YNNKEL (reference sequence). Trimming cost V 1 base and J 6 bases, with 3 bases left between them. CDR3 size: 12 residues. The CDR3 DNA reads TGTGCCAGCAGCCAAGTGGATGAAAAACTGTTTTTT. Residues: CASSQVDEKLFF.

The chain employs TRBV20-1 and TRBJ1-2, with 12 nucleotides matching TRBD1. Germline V lookup: CDR1 DFQATT, CDR2 SNEGSKA (reference sequence). Trimming took 3 bases from V and 3 from J; bases not matched to a gene: 8. The CDR3 totals 16 residues. The CDR3 is CSASLGQGARDYGYTF. CDR3 DNA sequence: TGCAGTGCTAGTTTGGGACAGGGGGCGCGAGACTATGGCTACACCTTC.

CDR3 loop: CASSYSAKGQETQYF. For the CDR3, the DNA is TGTGCCAGCAGTTACTCCGCCAAGGGTCAAGAGACCCAGTACTTC. V usage is TRBV6-6 and J usage is TRBJ2-5, with D uncertain. CDR3 length: 15 amino acids. Trimming stripped 0 bases from V and 2 bases from J, with 10 bases between. Germline lookup yields CDR1 MNHNY and CDR2 SVGAGI (reference sequence).

The chain couples TRBV10-1 to TRBJ2-3; D is perhaps TRBD1 or TRBD2 (5 bases each). This CDR3 contains 17 residues. V was pared by 0 bases and J by 2 bases, with 15 bases between. Per the germline V gene, CDR1 is WNHNN and CDR2 is SYGVQD (reference sequence). In nucleotides, the CDR3 is TGCGCCAGCAGTGAGTCTCCGAAGATGGGGGACACAGATACGCAGTATTTT. Amino acids: CASSESPKMGDTDTQYF.

V gene TRBV2 combines with J gene TRBJ1-1, with D possibly TRBD1 on 5 matching bases. The CDR3 consists of 13 residues. V gave up 6 bases and J gave up 12 bases, with 20 bases separating them. CDR1 and CDR2 (germline): SNHLY, FYNNEI. The CDR3 reads CASRSPPGRDTFF. The CDR3 DNA follows: TGTGCCAGCAGATCACCCCCCGGCAGGGATACTTTCTTT.

The gene calls are TRBV28 and TRBJ2-1, with D maybe TRBD1 (6 bases). The CDR3 spans 12 residues. CDR1 and CDR2 from the germline V gene are MDHEN and SYDVKM. The V end was cut by 6 bases, the J end by 4 bases, with 7 bases between. The CDR3 nucleotides read TGTGCCAGCAGCGGACAGTACAATGAGCAGTTCTTC. Protein: CASSGQYNEQFF.

V is TRBV3-1 (or the pseudogene TRBV3-2) and J is TRBJ1-2; possible D gene TRBD1, 5 bases. The CDR3 runs to 14 residues. V was pared by 0 bases and J by 9 bases, with 14 bases between. Germline V CDR1 and CDR2: LGHDT, YNNKEL (reference sequence). The CDR3 coding sequence is TGTGCCAGCAGCCAAGAAGCAGGGAGATTGAGCTACACCTTC. This encodes CASSQEAGRLSYTF.

The V gene is TRBV5-6, the J gene TRBJ1-1; maybe TRBD1 (6 bases). The length of the CDR3 is 13 residues. Trimming stripped 4 bases from V and 8 bases from J, with 15 bases between. Germline V gene lookup returns CDR1 SGHDT and CDR2 YYEEEE. CDR3 loop: CASSHFTGIEAFF. CDR3 in DNA: TGTGCCAGCAGCCATTTTACAGGGATAGAAGCTTTCTTT.

This clone was seen once. V and J are TRBV9 and TRBJ2-1; perhaps TRBD2 as D (5 bases). The CDR3 extends over 14 amino acids. The germline V and J ends were trimmed by 1 base and 7 bases, with 12 bases remaining between them. Per the germline V gene, CDR1 is SGDLS and CDR2 is YYNGEE. This CDR3 reads CASSVYGIGNEQFF. CDR3 nucleotides: TGTGCCAGCAGCGTATACGGGATAGGTAATGAGCAGTTCTTC.

Worth noting for this clone: Its ends do not fully match the called genes, so a read error is possible. The chain couples TRBV5-1 to TRBJ2-7; D not certain. CDR1 SGHRS and CDR2 YFSETQ come from the germline V gene. The CDR3 totals 11 residues. DNA of the CDR3: TGCGCCAGCAGCTTAGGGCCGGTGTTGTTCTTC. This sequence encodes CASSLGPVLFF.

The chain recombines TRBV10-1 with TRBJ1-5, with 10 bases identical to TRBD1. V shed 9 bases, J shed 5 bases, and the junction held 10 bases outside the gene matches. The germline V gene has CDR1 WNHNN and CDR2 SYGVQD (reference sequence). The CDR3 runs 15 residues. CDR3 sequence: CARRLSGTGDQPQHF. DNA of the CDR3: TGCGCCAGAAGACTTTCTGGGACAGGGGATCAGCCCCAGCATTTT.

The chain carries TRBV29-1 and TRBJ2-3, with D perhaps being TRBD1 or TRBD2 (5 bases each). Germline CDR1 and CDR2: SQVTM and ANQGSEA. The CDR3 is made up of 15 amino acids. Trimming cost V 5 bases and J 1 base, with 16 bases left between them. This CDR3 reads CSVRRGRTGTDTQYF. The CDR3 DNA is TGCAGCGTTAGAAGGGGACGAACCGGCACAGATACGCAGTATTTT.

The chain couples TRBV3-1 (or the pseudogene TRBV3-2) to TRBJ1-1; possibly TRBD1 for D (6 bases). There are 14 residues in the CDR3. V was pared by 3 bases and J by 2 bases, with 10 bases between. The V gene's germline CDR1 is LGHDT and CDR2 YNNKEL (reference sequence). The DNA for the CDR3 is TGTGCCAGCAGCCACGGACAGTTAAACACTGAAGCTTTCTTT. Translated, it gives CASSHGQLNTEAFF.

The chain joins TRBV28 to TRBJ2-7; no clear D. The CDR3 is 13 amino acids. CDR1 and CDR2 (germline): MDHEN, SYDVKM. V lost 1 base and J 0 bases, leaving 4 bases between the germline ends. The CDR3 protein is CASSLSVSYEQYF. The CDR3 nucleotides are TGTGCCAGCAGTTTATCGGTCTCCTACGAGCAGTACTTC.

The chain carries TRBV5-6 and TRBJ2-7; D gene uncertain. The ends were cut back, 0 bases at V and 1 base at J, with 8 bases in the middle. CDR1 and CDR2 (germline): SGHDT, YYEEEE. This CDR3 region has 14 residues. The CDR3: CASSLVGHSYEQYF. The CDR3, as DNA: TGTGCCAGCAGCTTGGTGGGCCATTCCTACGAGCAGTACTTC. Full variable domain (remainder filled in from reference TRBV5-6 and TRBJ2-7): DAGVTQSPTHLIKTRGQQVTLRCSPKSGHDTVSWYQQALGQGPQFIFQYYEEEERQRGNFPDRFSGHQFPNYSSELNVNALLLGDSALYLCASSLVGHSYEQYFGPGTRLTVT.

V gene TRBV19 combines with J gene TRBJ2-2; D may be TRBD2 (6 bases). There are 15 residues in the CDR3. Trimming shortened V by 7 bases and J by 5 bases, and 17 bases separated the two germline ends. Germline V lookup: CDR1 LNHDA, CDR2 SQIVND (reference sequence). CDR3: CASKTTRDDTGELFF. The CDR3 coding sequence is TGTGCCAGTAAAACGACTAGAGATGATACCGGGGAGCTGTTTTTT.